This T cell receptor beta chain was sequenced for a study of tumor-infiltrating lymphocytes in oesophageal squamous cell carcinoma. TCRdb redid the calling of the PCR reads with MiXCR, one entry per CDR3 protein. This table holds 8,000 to 11,000 distinct CDR3 sequences, about two thirds found once. The CDR3 is 15 residues long. The germline V gene encodes CDR1 SGHTA and CDR2 FQGNSA. This chain joins TRBV7-2 and TRBJ2-1; D might be TRBD2 (6 bases). The J call is uncertain, as TRBJ2-7 better fits the DNA end. The TCR originated in a female donor with esophageal squamous cell carcinoma. Sequencing input: esophageal tumor tissue. CDR3 amino acids: CASSLASGAYNEQYF. The CDR3 nucleotides are TGTGCCAGCAGCTTAGCTAGCGGCGCCTACAATGAGCAGTACTTC.